This is a list of T cell receptor beta chains from one sample in a study of blood T cell repertoires in COVID-19. The repertoire was sequenced with immunoSEQ multiplex PCR; TCRdb's copy has only in-frame clones and lacks some. The sample lists a few hundred thousand clones, about 90% occurring once. The sequenced material came from PBMCs or T cells enriched from blood (not recorded which). These receptors all stem from a woman in her twenties or thirties who had recovered from COVID-19. Each CDR3 is given without its conserved first and last residue. Each record gives: V gene, J gene, CDR3 protein.

TRBV29-1	TRBJ2-7	SGVVSRVAGSSYEQY
TRBV7-9	TRBJ2-7	ASSFGTPPYEQY
TRBV6-5	TRBJ2-7	ASSSRLAGSYEQY
TRBV6-2/TRBV6-3	TRBJ2-2	ASSRTSGGVKTGELF
TRBV6-6	TRBJ1-3	ASSLDREENTIY
TRBV28	TRBJ1-5	ASSRDIPGPQH
TRBV3-1/TRBV3-2	TRBJ1-3	ASSPGGSSGNTIY
TRBV13	TRBJ2-7	ASSLSGGYEQY
TRBV5-1	TRBJ2-3	ASSFLGADTQY
TRBV7-9	TRBJ2-1	ASSGGEGVERQF
TRBV5-4	TRBJ1-2	ASSLPGQGAADGYT
TRBV29-1	TRBJ1-1	SVEGFRAEAF
TRBV5-1	TRBJ1-1	ASSWGQGATEAF
TRBV4-3	TRBJ1-1	ASSQDPGGGTEAF
TRBV29-1	TRBJ1-2	SVRDREVTNYGYT
TRBV5-1	TRBJ2-2	ASTTGHSGTGELF
TRBV6-5	TRBJ2-5	ASSARRGETQY
TRBV7-2	TRBJ2-2	ASSPKGGAANTGELF
TRBV30	TRBJ1-5	AWSATGNQPQH
TRBV2	TRBJ1-3	ASTERRDSGNTIY
TRBV21-1	TRBJ1-1	ASSKGAGPNTEAF